This T cell receptor (beta chain) was retrieved from a study of cytomegalovirus exposure and HLA in healthy donors. Study information: Early released data had around 79 million unique TCRs, all coming from HLA-typed donors. Broader study findings: Being productive about 87% or about 30% of the time was typical of most TCR beta V segments in an earlier analysis. A few chains tied to CMV proved CMV antigen-specific in vitro. A later analysis linked a missense variant in DCLRE1C to the trimming of TCR beta V and J genes.

The study ran its PCR with 60 Vbeta and 13 Jbeta primers. Method: immunoSEQ multiplex PCR; TCRdb's copy keeps in-frame clones and lacks some. The sample has 110,000 to 150,000 clones; roughly 75% are singletons. In regard to this clone: Its antigen is still unknown.

The sequence derives from a female donor in good health and CMV-seronegative. The source material was PBMCs.

The CDR3 loop is CASSERGRTTGEKLFF. In DNA, the CDR3 is TGTGCCAGCAGTGAAAGAGGGCGCACGACGGGTGAAAAACTGTTTTTT. The rearrangement links TRBV6-1 to TRBJ1-4, with D unclear. The germline V gene encodes CDR1 MNHNS and CDR2 SASEGT. This CDR3 has 16 residues. The V gene lost 2 bases and the J gene lost 7 bases, with 17 bases spanning the gap.